The 5 T cell receptor beta chains below all came from one sample that was sequenced in a study of T-cell reconstitution after alpha-beta-depleted transplantation in children. The TCRbeta library incorporated unique molecular identifiers. TCRdb processed the PCR reads anew with MiXCR; each CDR3 protein has one entry. Among about 150,000 distinct CDR3 sequences listed, roughly 10% were seen once. The starting material was PBMCs, obtained before TCRalphabeta/CD19-depleted stem cell transplant. The receptors originated from a boy aged 2-15 years with acute myeloid leukemia, due to receive a stem cell transplant.

The V and J genes are TRBV2 and TRBJ2-7, with TRBD1 as a possible D gene (5 bases). Per germline, CDR1 SNHLY and CDR2 FYNNEI. V lost 1 base, J lost 11 bases, and 9 bases lay in between. This CDR3 region has 11 residues. CDR3 bases: TGTGCCAGCAGTGAAGACAGGCTGGAGTACTTC. This sequence encodes CASSEDRLEYF. The full variable domain, its missing parts supplied by reference TRBV2 and TRBJ2-7, is EPEVTQTPSHQVTQMGQEVILRCVPISNHLYFYWYRQILGQKVEFLVSFYNNEISEKSEIFDDQFSVERPDGSNFTLKIRSTKLEDSAMYFCASSEDRLEYFGPGTRLTVT.

This chain links TRBV11-2 with TRBJ1-5; no reliable D call. Germline loops: CDR1 SGHAT, CDR2 FQNNGV. The CDR3 runs 13 residues. With 3 bases removed from V and 5 bases from J, the gap between germline ends came to 8 bases. CDR3 region: CASSFDHDQPQHF. CDR3 coding DNA: TGTGCCAGCAGCTTTGACCATGATCAGCCCCAGCATTTT.

As for this clonotype: It may be a read error: a sequence one base away is much more abundant. The rearrangement joins TRBV4-1 to TRBJ1-1, with D unresolved. The CDR3 has 13 residues. The V gene's germline CDR1 is MGHRA and CDR2 YSYEKL. Trimming pared 2 bases from V and 7 bases from J, leaving 11 bases between. This CDR3 is CASSQKPANEAFF. The CDR3 coding sequence is TGCGCCAGCAGCCAAAAGCCAGCCAATGAAGCTTTCTTT.

V gene TRBV20-1 combines with J gene TRBJ2-7, with D perhaps matching TRBD1 or TRBD2 (5 bases each). Germline values: CDR1 DFQATT, CDR2 SNEGSKA (reference sequence). The CDR3 is 16 residues long. The chain's CDR3 is CCAEKKTGTATYEQYF. The DNA for the CDR3 is TGCTGCGCTGAAAAAAAAACCGGGACGGCCACCTACGAGCAGTACTTC.

A remark on this clonotype: A read error may explain this, as a much larger clone is one base away. The rearrangement uses TRBV20-1 and TRBJ2-1; 8 positions match TRBD1. The V gene's germline CDR1 is DFQATT and CDR2 SNEGSKA (reference sequence). The CDR3 sequence is 14 residues long. The CDR3 DNA follows: TGCAGTGCTGAGAAGGCAGGGGGCGGGAATGAGCTGTTCTTC. This encodes CSAEKAGGGNELFF.